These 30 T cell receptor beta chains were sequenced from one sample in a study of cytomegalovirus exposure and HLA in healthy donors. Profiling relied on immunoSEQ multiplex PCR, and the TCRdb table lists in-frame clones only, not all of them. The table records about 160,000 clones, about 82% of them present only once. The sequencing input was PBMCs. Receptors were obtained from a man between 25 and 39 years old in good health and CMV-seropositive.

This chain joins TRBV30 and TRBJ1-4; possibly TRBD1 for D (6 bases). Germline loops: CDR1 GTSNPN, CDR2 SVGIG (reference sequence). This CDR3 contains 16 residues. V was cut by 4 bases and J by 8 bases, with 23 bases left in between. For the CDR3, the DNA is TGTGCCTGGACTCCTCCAATGGGGGCAGTTATAGAAAAACTGTTTTTT. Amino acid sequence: CAWTPPMGAVIEKLFF.

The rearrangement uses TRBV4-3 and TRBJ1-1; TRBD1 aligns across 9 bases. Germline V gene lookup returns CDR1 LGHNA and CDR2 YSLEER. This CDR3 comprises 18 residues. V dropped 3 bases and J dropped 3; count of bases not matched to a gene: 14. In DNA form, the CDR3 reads TGCGCCAGCAGCCACTCCAGGACAGGGGCCGAATCCTACACTGAAGCTTTCTTT. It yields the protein CASSHSRTGAESYTEAFF.

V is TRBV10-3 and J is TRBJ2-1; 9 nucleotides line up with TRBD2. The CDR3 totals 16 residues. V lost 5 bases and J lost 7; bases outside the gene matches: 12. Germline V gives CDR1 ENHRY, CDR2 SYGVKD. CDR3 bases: TGTGCCATCAGTCCTCCAAGCGGGGGGCCCTCAAATGAGCAGTTCTTC. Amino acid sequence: CAISPPSGGPSNEQFF.

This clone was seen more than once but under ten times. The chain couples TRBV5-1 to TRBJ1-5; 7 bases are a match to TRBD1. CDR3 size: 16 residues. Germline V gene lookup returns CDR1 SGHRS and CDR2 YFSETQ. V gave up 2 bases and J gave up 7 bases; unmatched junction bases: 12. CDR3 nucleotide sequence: TGCGCCAGCAGCTTCGGGGACCCAGGGGGTGGGCAGCCCCAGCATTTT. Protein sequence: CASSFGDPGGGQPQHF.

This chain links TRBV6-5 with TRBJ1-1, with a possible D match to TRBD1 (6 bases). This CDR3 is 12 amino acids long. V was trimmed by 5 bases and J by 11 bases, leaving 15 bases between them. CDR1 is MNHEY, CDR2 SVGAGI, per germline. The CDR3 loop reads CASSPLGGPAFF. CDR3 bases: TGTGCCAGCAGTCCGCTCGGGGGGCCCGCTTTCTTT.

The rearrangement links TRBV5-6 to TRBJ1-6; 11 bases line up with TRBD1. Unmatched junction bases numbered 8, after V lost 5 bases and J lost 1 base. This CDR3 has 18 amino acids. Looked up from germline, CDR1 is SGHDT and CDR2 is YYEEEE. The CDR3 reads CASSTGTGGQSYNSPLHF. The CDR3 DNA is TGTGCCAGCAGTACCGGGACAGGGGGTCAGTCCTATAATTCACCCCTCCACTTT. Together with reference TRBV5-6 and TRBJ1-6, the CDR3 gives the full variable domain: DAGVTQSPTHLIKTRGQQVTLRCSPKSGHDTVSWYQQALGQGPQFIFQYYEEEERQRGNFPDRFSGHQFPNYSSELNVNALLLGDSALYLCASSTGTGGQSYNSPLHFGNGTRLTVT.

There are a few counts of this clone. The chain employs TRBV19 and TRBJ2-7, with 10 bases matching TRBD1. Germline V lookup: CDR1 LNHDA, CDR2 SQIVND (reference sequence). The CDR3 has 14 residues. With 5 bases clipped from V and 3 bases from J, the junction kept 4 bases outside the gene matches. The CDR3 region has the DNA TGTGCCAGTAGTCCCGGGACAGGGGTCTACGAGCAGTACTTC. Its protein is CASSPGTGVYEQYF.

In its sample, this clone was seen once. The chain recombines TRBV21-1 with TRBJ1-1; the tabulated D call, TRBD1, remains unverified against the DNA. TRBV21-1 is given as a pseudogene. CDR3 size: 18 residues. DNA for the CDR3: TGTGCCAGCAGCAAAGGGATTGATGGGACAGCTGGCGTCACTGAAGCTTTCTTT. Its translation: CASSKGIDGTAGVTEAFF.

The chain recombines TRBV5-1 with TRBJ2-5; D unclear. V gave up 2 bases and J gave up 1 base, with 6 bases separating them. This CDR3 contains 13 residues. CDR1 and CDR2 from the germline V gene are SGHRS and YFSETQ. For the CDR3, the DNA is TGCGCCAGCAGCTTCGCGGTCCAAGAGACCCAGTACTTC. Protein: CASSFAVQETQYF.

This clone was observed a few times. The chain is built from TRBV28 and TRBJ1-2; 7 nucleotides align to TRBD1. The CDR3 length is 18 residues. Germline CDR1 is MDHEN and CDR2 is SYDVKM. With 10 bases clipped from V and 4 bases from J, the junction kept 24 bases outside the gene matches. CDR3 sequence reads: CATSETGSREGLPYGYTF. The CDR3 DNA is TGTGCCACCTCCGAGACAGGGAGTAGAGAGGGGCTCCCCTATGGCTACACCTTC.

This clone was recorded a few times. The CDR3 nucleotides read TGCGCCAGCAGCCAGGGGAGGGGCACTGAAGCTTTCTTT. Translation: CASSQGRGTEAFF. The chain combines TRBV4-3 with TRBJ1-1; D might be TRBD1 (5 bases). V lost 3 bases and J lost 4, with 9 bases in between. Per the germline V gene, CDR1 is LGHNA and CDR2 is YSLEER. CDR3 length: 13 residues.

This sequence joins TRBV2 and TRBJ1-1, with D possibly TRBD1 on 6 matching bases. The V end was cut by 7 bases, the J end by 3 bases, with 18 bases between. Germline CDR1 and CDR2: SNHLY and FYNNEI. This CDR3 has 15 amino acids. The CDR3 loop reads CASNSPQRGYTEAFF. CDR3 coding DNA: TGTGCCAGCAACAGCCCCCAAAGGGGGTACACTGAAGCTTTCTTT. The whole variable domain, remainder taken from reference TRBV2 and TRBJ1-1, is EPEVTQTPSHQVTQMGQEVILRCVPISNHLYFYWYRQILGQKVEFLVSFYNNEISEKSEIFDDQFSVERPDGSNFTLKIRSTKLEDSAMYFCASNSPQRGYTEAFFGQGTRLTVV.

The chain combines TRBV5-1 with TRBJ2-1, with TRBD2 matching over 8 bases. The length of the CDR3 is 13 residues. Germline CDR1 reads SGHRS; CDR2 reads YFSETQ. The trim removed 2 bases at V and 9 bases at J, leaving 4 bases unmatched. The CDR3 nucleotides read TGCGCCAGCAGCTTTAATAGCGGGGTTGAGCAGTTCTTC. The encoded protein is CASSFNSGVEQFF. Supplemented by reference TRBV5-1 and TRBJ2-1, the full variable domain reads KAGVTQTPRYLIKTRGQQVTLSCSPISGHRSVSWYQQTPGQGLQFLFEYFSETQRNKGNFPGRFSGRQFSNSRSEMNVSTLELGDSALYLCASSFNSGVEQFFGPGTRLTVL.

The CDR3 bases are TGTGCTAGTGGTTTGGTACGGGGAGCGAATGGCTACACCTTC. This codes for CASGLVRGANGYTF. The V and J genes are TRBV12-5 and TRBJ1-2; unclear D gene. Germline lookup yields CDR1 LGHNT and CDR2 FRNRAP. Deletions cut 0 bases from V and 6 bases from J, with 11 bases between. This CDR3 is built from 14 residues. Full variable domain (outside the CDR3, taken from reference TRBV12-5 and TRBJ1-2): DARVTQTPRHKVTEMGQEVTMRCQPILGHNTVFWYRQTMMQGLELLAYFRNRAPLDDSGMPKDRFSAEMPDATLATLKIQPSEPRDSAVYFCASGLVRGANGYTFGSGTRLTVV.

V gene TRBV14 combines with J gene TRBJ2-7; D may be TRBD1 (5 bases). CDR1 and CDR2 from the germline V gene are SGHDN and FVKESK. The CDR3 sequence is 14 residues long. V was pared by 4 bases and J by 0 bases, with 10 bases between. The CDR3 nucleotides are TGTGCCAGCAGCCCCCAGGGTTACTCCTACGAGCAGTACTTC. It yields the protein CASSPQGYSYEQYF. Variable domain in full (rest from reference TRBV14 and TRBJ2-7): EAGVTQFPSHSVIEKGQTVTLRCDPISGHDNLYWYRRVMGKEIKFLLHFVKESKQDESGMPNNRFLAERTGGTYSTLKVQPAELEDSGVYFCASSPQGYSYEQYFGPGTRLTVT.

For the CDR3, the DNA is TGTGCCAGCAGCGTGGGACTTCCTCGTGGGGGAGAGACCCAGTACTTC. The encoded protein is CASSVGLPRGGETQYF. The chain combines TRBV9 with TRBJ2-5; possibly TRBD2 for D (6 bases). Trimming removed 2 bases from V and 4 bases from J, with 18 bases in between. This CDR3 is 16 amino acids long. Germline V gene sequence: CDR1 SGDLS, CDR2 YYNGEE.

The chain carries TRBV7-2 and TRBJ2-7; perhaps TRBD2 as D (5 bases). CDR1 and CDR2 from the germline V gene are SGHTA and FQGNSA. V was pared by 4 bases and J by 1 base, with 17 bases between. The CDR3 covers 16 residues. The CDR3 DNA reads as TGTGCCAGCAGCTCCTGGACGGAGGAGCATTCCTACGAGCAGTACTTC. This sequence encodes CASSSWTEEHSYEQYF.

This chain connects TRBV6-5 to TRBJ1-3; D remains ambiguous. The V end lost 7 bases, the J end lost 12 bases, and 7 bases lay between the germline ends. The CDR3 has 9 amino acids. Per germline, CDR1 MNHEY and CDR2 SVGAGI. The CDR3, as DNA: TGTGCCAGCATCAACTACATATATTTT. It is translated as CASINYIYF.

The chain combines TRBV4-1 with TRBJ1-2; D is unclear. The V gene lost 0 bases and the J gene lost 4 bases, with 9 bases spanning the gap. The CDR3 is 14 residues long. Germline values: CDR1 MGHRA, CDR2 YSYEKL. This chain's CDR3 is CASSQESAPYGYTF. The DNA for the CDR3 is TGCGCCAGCAGCCAAGAGTCTGCGCCCTATGGCTACACCTTC.

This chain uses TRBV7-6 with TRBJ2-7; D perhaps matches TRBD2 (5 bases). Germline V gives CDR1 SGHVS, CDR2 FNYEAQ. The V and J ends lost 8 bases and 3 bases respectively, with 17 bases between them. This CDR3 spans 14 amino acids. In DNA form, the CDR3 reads TGTGCCAGCTCTGCGGGCCCAGGTTACTACGAGCAGTACTTC. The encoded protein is CASSAGPGYYEQYF.

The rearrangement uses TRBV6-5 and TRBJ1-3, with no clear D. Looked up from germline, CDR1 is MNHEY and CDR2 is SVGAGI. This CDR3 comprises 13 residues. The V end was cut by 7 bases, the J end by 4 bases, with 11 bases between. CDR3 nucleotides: TGTGCCAGCACCACGGGAGGGGGAAACACCATATATTTT. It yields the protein CASTTGGGNTIYF.

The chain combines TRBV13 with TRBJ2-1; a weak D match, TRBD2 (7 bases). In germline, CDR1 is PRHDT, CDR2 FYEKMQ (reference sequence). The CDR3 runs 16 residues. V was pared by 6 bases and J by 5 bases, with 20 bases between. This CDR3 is CASRTGTGGFHNEQFF. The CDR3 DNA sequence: TGTGCCAGCAGAACGGGCACGGGGGGCTTCCACAATGAGCAGTTCTTC.

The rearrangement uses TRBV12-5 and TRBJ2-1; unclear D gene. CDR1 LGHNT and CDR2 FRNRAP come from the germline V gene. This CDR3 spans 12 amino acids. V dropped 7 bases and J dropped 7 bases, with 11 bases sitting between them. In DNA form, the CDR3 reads TGTGCTAGTGTTGCCCTAGGAAATGAGCAGTTCTTC. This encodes CASVALGNEQFF.

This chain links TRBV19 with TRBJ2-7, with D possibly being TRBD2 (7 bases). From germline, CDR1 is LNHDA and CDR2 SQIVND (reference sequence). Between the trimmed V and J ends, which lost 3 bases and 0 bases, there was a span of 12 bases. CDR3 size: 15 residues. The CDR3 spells CASSIVAGASYEQYF. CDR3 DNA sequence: TGTGCCAGTAGTATTGTGGCGGGGGCCTCCTACGAGCAGTACTTC.

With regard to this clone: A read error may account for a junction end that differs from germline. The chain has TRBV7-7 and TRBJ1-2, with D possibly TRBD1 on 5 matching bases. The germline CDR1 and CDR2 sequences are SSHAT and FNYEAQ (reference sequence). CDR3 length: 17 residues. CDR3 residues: CASSLGLAAGYNYGYTF. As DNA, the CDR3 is TGTGCTAGCAGCTTAGGTCTAGCGGCAGGGTACAACTATGGCTACACCTTC.

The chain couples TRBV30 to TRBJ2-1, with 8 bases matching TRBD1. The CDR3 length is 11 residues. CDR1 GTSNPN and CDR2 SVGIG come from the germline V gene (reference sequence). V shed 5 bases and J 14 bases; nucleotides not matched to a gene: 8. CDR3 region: CAWDRTGLKFF. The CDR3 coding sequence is TGTGCCTGGGATCGGACAGGGTTAAAGTTCTTC.

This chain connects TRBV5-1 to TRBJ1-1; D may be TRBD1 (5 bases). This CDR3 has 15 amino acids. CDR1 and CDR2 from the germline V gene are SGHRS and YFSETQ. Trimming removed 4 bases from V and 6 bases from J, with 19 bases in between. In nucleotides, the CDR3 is TGCGCCAGCAGCCTCCACCCGGGGGAGATCTCTGAAGCTTTCTTT. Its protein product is CASSLHPGEISEAFF.

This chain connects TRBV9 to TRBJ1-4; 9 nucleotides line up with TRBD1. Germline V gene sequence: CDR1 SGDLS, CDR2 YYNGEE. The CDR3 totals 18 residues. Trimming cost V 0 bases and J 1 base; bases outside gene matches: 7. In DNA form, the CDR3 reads TGTGCCAGCAGCGTAGCACCGAACAGGGGGCGAACTAATGAAAAACTGTTTTTT. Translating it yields CASSVAPNRGRTNEKLFF.

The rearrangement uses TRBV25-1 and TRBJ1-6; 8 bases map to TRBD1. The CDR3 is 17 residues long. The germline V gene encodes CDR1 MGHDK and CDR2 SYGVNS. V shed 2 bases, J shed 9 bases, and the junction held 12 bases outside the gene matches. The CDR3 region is CASSETRTGRVASPLHF. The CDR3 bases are TGTGCCAGCAGTGAAACCCGGACAGGGAGGGTGGCTTCACCCCTCCACTTT. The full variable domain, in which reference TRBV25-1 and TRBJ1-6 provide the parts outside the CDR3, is EADIYQTPRYLVIGTGKKITLECSQTMGHDKMYWYQQDPGMELHLIHYSYGVNSTEKGDLSSESTVSRIRTEHFPLTLESARPSHTSQYLCASSETRTGRVASPLHFGNGTRLTVT.

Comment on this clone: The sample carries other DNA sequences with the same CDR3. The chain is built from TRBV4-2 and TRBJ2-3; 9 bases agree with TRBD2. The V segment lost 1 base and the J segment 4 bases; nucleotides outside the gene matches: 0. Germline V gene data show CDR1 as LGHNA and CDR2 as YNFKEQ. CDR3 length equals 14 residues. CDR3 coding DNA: TGTGCCAGCAGCCAAGGGACTAGCGCAGATACGCAGTATTTT. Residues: CASSQGTSADTQYF.